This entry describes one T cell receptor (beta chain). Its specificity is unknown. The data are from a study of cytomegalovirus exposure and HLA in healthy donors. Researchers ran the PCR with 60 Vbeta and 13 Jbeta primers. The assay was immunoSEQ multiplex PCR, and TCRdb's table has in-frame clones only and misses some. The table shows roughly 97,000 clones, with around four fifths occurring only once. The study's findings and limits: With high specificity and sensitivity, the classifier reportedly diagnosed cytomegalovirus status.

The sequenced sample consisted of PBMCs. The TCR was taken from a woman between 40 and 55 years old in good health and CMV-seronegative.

The CDR3 DNA sequence: TGTGCCAGCTGGGCCCGGGAGGGTTGGACAGATACGCAGTATTTT. Protein sequence: CASWAREGWTDTQYF. The chain joins TRBV27 to TRBJ2-3, with 8 bases aligning to TRBD2. CDR1 and CDR2 (germline): MNHEY, SMNVEV (reference sequence). V was clipped by 8 bases and J by 3 bases; unmatched bases: 10. The CDR3 spans 15 residues.